The following is a T cell receptor (beta chain) sequence with its context. Its cognate antigen has yet to be identified. Within one base of it there is no much larger clone, and no base qualities were kept. The data belong to a study of cytomegalovirus exposure and HLA in healthy donors (dated by TCRdb to the late 2010s). Regarding the complete study: According to a later analysis, the roughly 130 validation repertoires were produced on the same platform as the 680 or so repertoires of the first cohort. The study aimed to test whether cataloging public T cell receptors could reveal signatures of past pathogen exposure. The study combined high-throughput TCR immunosequencing, statistical association of individual TCRs with disease status, and machine learning to predict cytomegalovirus infection status. In addition to the first cohort of 666 subjects, a separate validation cohort of 120 different subjects was used.

Findings and caveats that apply to the study as a whole: Cytomegalovirus status was reported to be diagnosed by the classifier with high specificity and sensitivity in both the original and validation cohorts. A later analysis lacked HLA typing for the validation cohort, so it scored co-occurrence in that cohort across all 110 or so repertoires. In vitro tests confirmed that a few of the cytomegalovirus-associated TCR beta chains recognize cytomegalovirus antigens. While some public TCRs were present in many individuals, most TCR sequences turned up only very rarely across donors. Of the cluster scores, around 95% were above 0 in a later analysis, which found that TCRs clustered in the first cohort also tended to co-occur in the 130 or so validation repertoires. The study gave a list of about 170 TCR beta chains associated with cytomegalovirus. The authors suggested that the approach could potentially be extended to other disease states and immunological phenotypes.

The donors belonged to the validation cohort of approximately 130 subjects, which was separate from the approximately 700-subject first cohort. Libraries were built with the immunoSEQ multiplex PCR assay. The study's own analysis went as follows. To diagnose cytomegalovirus status from the catalog of TCR beta chain sequences, a statistical classification framework was built. TCRdb stores this immuneACCESS table with in-frame sequences only. Part of the clones is absent; in the studies checked, under half of the shortfall reflects unresolved V genes, and no reason is known for the rest. The DNA was the basis for D and trimming; V, J and clone size are from that table. This sample holds around 250,000 clones; almost 90% were observed only once. In total, the top ten clones hold 0.35% to 0.45% of the sample. The source is a woman younger than 30 in good health and CMV-seronegative. Sequencing was done on a sample of PBMCs.

At the DNA level, the sequence is TGTGCCAGCAGCCCGACAGTTCTGGAGGAGACCCAGTACTTC. Protein translation: CASSPTVLEETQYF. Rearrangement joined TRBV7-6 to TRBJ2-5, with TRBD1 as a weak D call on 5 bases. The germline V gene provides CDR1 SGHVS and CDR2 FNYEAQ. Spanning cysteine to phenylalanine, the CDR3 consists of 14 amino acids. The kept DNA is CDR3 alone, 42 bases in frame from the first base. V is cut by 5 bases and J by 5 bases, and the space between the germline ends is 15 bases.